The T cell receptor (beta chain) under discussion was sequenced for a study of patients and donors after allogeneic stem cell transplantation. TCRdb reanalysed the RT-PCR reads using MiXCR and keeps one entry per CDR3 protein. The data contain 90,000 to 130,000 distinct CDR3 sequences, 35% of them singletons. Material: blood, either unsorted or a sorted T cell fraction (not recorded which). The clonotype originates from a human donor who was either an allogeneic HSCT recipient or a stem cell or donor lymphocyte infusion donor (not recorded which). It is not recorded whose cells these are; they may come from a transplant donor.

CDR3 in amino acids: CATSRTTAHEGYNEQFF. The CDR3 DNA sequence: TGTGCCACCAGCAGAACCACCGCGCATGAGGGCTATAATGAGCAGTTCTTC. The chain couples TRBV15 to TRBJ2-1, with a tentative D call TRBD2 (5 bases). The V end lost 2 bases, the J end lost 7 bases, and 21 bases lay between the germline ends. The CDR3 runs 17 residues. The germline V gene encodes CDR1 LNHNV and CDR2 YYDKDF (reference sequence).